Sequencing of this T cell receptor beta chain was carried out in a study of blood T cell repertoires in COVID-19. The wider study: Nucleic acid was either cDNA or gDNA, and it came from T cells, B-cell-depleted T cells, or PBMCs.

TCRdb's table, derived via immunoSEQ multiplex PCR, lists solely in-frame clones and lacks some. The profile covers 100,000 or so clones, with around 91% appearing a single time and about 32% taken by the ten largest. A few counts support this clone. The receptor was isolated from a woman of 80 years or more with acute or convalescent COVID-19. Sequenced sample: peripheral blood.

As DNA, the CDR3 is TGTGCCAGCGGCCGTTCCTCTGGGGCCAACGTCCTGACTTTC. This gives the protein CASGRSSGANVLTF. The V and J genes are TRBV6-5 and TRBJ2-6; D unresolved. Germline CDR1 reads MNHEY; CDR2 reads SVGAGI. This CDR3 has 14 residues. Trimming removed 8 bases at V and 0 bases at J, with 8 bases between.